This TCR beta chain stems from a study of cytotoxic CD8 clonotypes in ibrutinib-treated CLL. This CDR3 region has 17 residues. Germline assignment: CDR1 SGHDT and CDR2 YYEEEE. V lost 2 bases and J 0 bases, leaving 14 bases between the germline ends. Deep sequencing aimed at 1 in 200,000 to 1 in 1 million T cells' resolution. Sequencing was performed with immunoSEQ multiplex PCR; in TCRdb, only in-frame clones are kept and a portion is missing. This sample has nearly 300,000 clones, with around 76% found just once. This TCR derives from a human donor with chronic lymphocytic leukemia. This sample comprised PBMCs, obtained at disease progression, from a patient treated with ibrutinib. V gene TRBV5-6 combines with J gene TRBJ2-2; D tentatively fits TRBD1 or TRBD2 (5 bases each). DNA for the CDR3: TGTGCCAGCAGCTTCCTGGGGGTGGCGTCGAACACCGGGGAGCTGTTTTTT. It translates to CASSFLGVASNTGELFF. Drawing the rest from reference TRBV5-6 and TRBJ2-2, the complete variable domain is DAGVTQSPTHLIKTRGQQVTLRCSPKSGHDTVSWYQQALGQGPQFIFQYYEEEERQRGNFPDRFSGHQFPNYSSELNVNALLLGDSALYLCASSFLGVASNTGELFFGEGSRLTVL.